The rows below give T cell receptor beta chains drawn from one sample of a study of blood T cells in healthy people across ages. In TCRdb, the 5' RACE reads were re-called with MiXCR into one record per CDR3 protein. The sample shows about 1.6 million distinct CDR3 sequences, roughly a third of them seen only once. The sequenced sample was blood. These receptors were collected from a woman aged 25 to 39 in good health. Both conserved end residues are part of each CDR3. The D gene is left open where the match is weak. Only some rows state a clone size, as once, few, many or a class for expanded clones.

abundance,v_gene,j_gene,d_gene,CDR3nt,CDR3aa
-,TRBV7-9,TRBJ1-5,TRBD1,TGTGCCAGCAGCGAGATGACAGGGGGCAATCAGCCCCAGCATTTT,CASSEMTGGNQPQHF
-,TRBV28,TRBJ1-5,TRBD1,TGTGCCAGCAGTTTACGGGGACAGGGTAATCAGCCCCAGCATTTT,CASSLRGQGNQPQHF
-,TRBV20-1,TRBJ2-3,TRBD2,TGCAGTGCCGACGCGGGAGAAACAGATACGCAGTATTTT,CSADAGETDTQYF
once,TRBV10-3,TRBJ2-1,-,TGTGCCATCAGTGAGAGGGCAACCGCAACCTACAATGAGCAGTTCTTC,CAISERATATYNEQFF
-,TRBV20-1,TRBJ2-7,-,TGCAGTGCCCACAAGACCAGGGGTTCTAGCGGATACGAGCAGTACTTC,CSAHKTRGSSGYEQYF
few,TRBV7-2,TRBJ2-1,TRBD2,TGTGCCAGCAGCCCGAGAGGACTAGCTGGCCATGAGCAGTTCTTC,CASSPRGLAGHEQFF
few,TRBV5-1,TRBJ2-7,TRBD2,TGCGCCAGCAGCTTGGATAGCGGGGCCTCCGAGCAGTACTTC,CASSLDSGASEQYF
few,TRBV29-1,TRBJ2-7,-,TGCAGCGTTGAAGATCTTAGAGGGGGGCCCTACGAGCAGTACTTC,CSVEDLRGGPYEQYF
-,TRBV29-1,TRBJ2-7,TRBD2,TGCAGCGTTGGCGGGGGGCGCGGGTACGAGCAGTACTTC,CSVGGGRGYEQYF
few,TRBV9,TRBJ2-1,-,TGTGCCAGCAGCGTAGATGGCAGGGAGGAGGTTGAGCAGTTCTTC,CASSVDGREEVEQFF